This TCR beta chain was documented in a study of patients and donors after allogeneic stem cell transplantation. Trimming at V came to 0 bases and at J to 5 bases, leaving 6 bases not matched to a gene. CDR1 SGHDT and CDR2 YYEEEE come from the germline V gene. The CDR3 has 15 amino acids. Many counts were recorded for this clonotype. TCRdb itself ran the RT-PCR reads through MiXCR, one entry per CDR3 protein. There are roughly 880,000 distinct CDR3 sequences in the sample; roughly 17% occur only once, and under 6.5% lies in the top ten. The chain combines TRBV5-6 with TRBJ2-5; 8 bases align to TRBD2. Sequenced: blood, either unsorted or a sorted T cell fraction (not recorded which). This receptor was obtained from a human donor who was either an allogeneic HSCT recipient or a stem cell or donor lymphocyte infusion donor (not recorded which). It is not recorded whose cells these are; they may come from a transplant donor. The DNA for the CDR3 is TGTGCCAGCAGCTTGGGGAGACTAGCGAGGGAGACCCAGTACTTC. This sequence encodes CASSLGRLARETQYF.